This T cell receptor (beta chain) stems from a study of technical replicates of blood from a few donors (TCRdb year 2017). Library prep was done by the immunoSEQ multiplex PCR assay. TCRdb took over this immuneACCESS table, retaining in-frame rearrangements with V and J assigned. Such tables are incomplete; in checked studies, under half of the missing clones stem from an unresolved V gene, and the remainder is unexplained. Here the sample has around 79,000 clones; around 92% occur a single time. Together, the top ten hold about 0.38% of the sample. On this clone itself: There is no known antigen for this receptor. There are no base qualities to consult, and no much larger clone falls within one base.

This clonotype originated in a human donor in good health. Some clones in this sample may be carry-over from other donors' samples. Sample: T cells isolated from PBMCs.

The sequence in DNA is TGTGCCAGCACACAACTAGCGGGAGGCACAGATACGCAGTATTTT. Its translation is CASTQLAGGTDTQYF. This sequence uses TRBV2 and TRBJ2-3; 11 junctional bases match TRBD2. The CDR3, from cysteine to phenylalanine, totals 15 residues. The CDR3 DNA has 45 bases and is translated from base 1. Trimmed from V: 7 bases; trimmed from J: 1 base; junction bases lacking a gene match: 4. CDR1 SNHLY and CDR2 FYNNEI were looked up in the germline V gene.